A single sample gave rise to the 23 T cell receptor beta chains below, sequenced in a study of Graves' ophthalmopathy and Graves' hyperthyroidism. RNA transcripts provided the template for amplifying TCR beta CDR3 regions. After a first-round RT-PCR with HTBI primers, a second-round multiplex PCR was run. TCRdb reanalysed the multiplex PCR reads using MiXCR and keeps one entry per CDR3 protein. This table holds roughly 350,000 distinct CDR3 sequences, about 15% found once. Material: peripheral blood. These receptors were taken from an adult woman with stable Graves' hyperthyroidism.

On this clonotype itself: It may be a read error: a sequence one base away is much more abundant. This chain links TRBV20-1 with TRBJ2-4, with a weak D call TRBD2 (5 bases). Germline lookup yields CDR1 DFQATT and CDR2 SNEGSKA (reference sequence). With 6 bases removed from V and 3 bases from J, the gap between germline ends came to 18 bases. The CDR3 runs 15 residues. The CDR3 protein is CSAHHAGMDKNIQYF. CDR3 bases: TGCAGTGCCCACCATGCGGGCATGGACAAAAACATTCAGTACTTC.

The sample holds many counts of this clonotype. The DNA of the CDR3 is TGTGCCAGCAGCTCTACCATAAGGGGAGAGACCCAGTACTTC. This codes for CASSSTIRGETQYF. This chain links TRBV7-2 with TRBJ2-5; possible D gene TRBD1, 5 bases. The CDR3 has 14 residues. V lost 4 bases to trimming and J lost 4 bases, with 13 bases between them. CDR1 and CDR2 (germline): SGHTA, FQGNSA.

The J gene is TRBJ2-2, the V gene TRBV18, with 8 bases identical to TRBD1. Germline CDR1 is KGHSH and CDR2 is LQKENI. The V segment lost 4 bases and the J segment 5 bases; nucleotides outside the gene matches: 3. The CDR3 has 14 amino acids. The CDR3: CASSLNRGTGELFF. In nucleotides, the CDR3 is TGTGCCAGCTCACTGAACAGGGGGACCGGGGAGCTGTTTTTT.

This clonotype was recorded at least ten times. The chain links TRBV11-1 to TRBJ2-7; TRBD1 matches at 7 bases. Germline values: CDR1 SGHAT, CDR2 FQDESV (reference sequence). With V trimmed by 5 bases and J by 4 bases, 14 bases remained unmatched. The CDR3 length is 16 residues. The CDR3 DNA reads as TGTGCCAGCAGCACACCCCACGGACAGGAGACTTACGAGCAGTACTTC. It translates to CASSTPHGQETYEQYF. The whole variable domain, remainder taken from reference TRBV11-1 and TRBJ2-7, is EAEVAQSPRYKITEKSQAVAFWCDPISGHATLYWYRQILGQGPELLVQFQDESVVDDSQLPKDRFSAERLKGVDSTLKIQPAELGDSAMYLCASSTPHGQETYEQYFGPGTRLTVT.

This clonotype showed up many times. This chain uses TRBV30 with TRBJ1-5; 8 bases agree with TRBD1. Germline V lookup: CDR1 GTSNPN, CDR2 SVGIG (reference sequence). The trim removed 1 base at V and 6 bases at J, leaving 2 bases unmatched. This CDR3 is built from 13 residues. The CDR3 nucleotides read TGTGCCTGGAGTGCAGGGGGCTCTCAGCCCCAGCATTTT. Translated: CAWSAGGSQPQHF.

The sample holds many counts of this clonotype. The gene calls are TRBV19 and TRBJ2-5; TRBD1 matches at 8 bases. V lost 6 bases to trimming and J lost 5 bases; unmatched junction nucleotides: 11. Germline V gene lookup returns CDR1 LNHDA and CDR2 SQIVND (reference sequence). This CDR3 spans 15 amino acids. The CDR3 DNA reads TGTGCCAGTAGAAGAGGACAGGGTGGTAGGGAGACCCAGTACTTC. It is translated as CASRRGQGGRETQYF.

This clonotype was counted at least ten times. A single base separates this from a much larger clone, so it may be a read error. The V call is TRBV7-2, the J call TRBJ2-5; 8 bases are shared with TRBD1. The CDR3 has 13 residues. CDR1 is SGHTA, CDR2 FQGNSA, per germline. The CDR3 nucleotides are TGTGCCACCAAGACAGGGGCACGGGAGACCAAGTACTTC. This sequence encodes CATKTGARETKYF.

This clonotype has at least ten counts. The J gene is TRBJ2-2, the V gene TRBV27, with a possible D match to TRBD1 (6 bases). Germline assignment: CDR1 MNHEY and CDR2 SMNVEV (reference sequence). The CDR3 contains 13 residues. The V gene lost 5 bases and the J gene lost 7 bases, with 11 bases spanning the gap. The CDR3 DNA is TGTGCCAGCAGTCAGGGGATGGGCGGGGAGCTGTTTTTT. Protein product: CASSQGMGGELFF.

This clonotype was seen repeatedly, ten times or more. The rearrangement joins TRBV15 to TRBJ2-7; maybe TRBD2 (5 bases). The length of the CDR3 is 17 residues. The V and J ends lost 0 bases and 1 base respectively, with 16 bases between them. The germline V gene encodes CDR1 LNHNV and CDR2 YYDKDF (reference sequence). CDR3 in amino acids: CATSRDPLGGGSYEQYF. DNA for the CDR3: TGTGCCACCAGCAGAGATCCCTTGGGCGGAGGATCCTACGAGCAGTACTTC.

This clonotype was observed many times. The genes are TRBV2 and TRBJ1-2; D might be TRBD1 (5 bases). The CDR3 length is 13 residues. Per the germline V gene, CDR1 is SNHLY and CDR2 is FYNNEI. Trimming left V 6 bases short and J 8 bases short, with 16 bases between. Written as DNA, the CDR3 is TGTGCCAGCAGCGGGACTTCCACTGGCGGCTACACCTTC. Protein product: CASSGTSTGGYTF.

About this clonotype: Here the CDR3 omits its conserved ending phenylalanine or tryptophan, so a read error is the likely source. V gene TRBV20-1 combines with J gene TRBJ2-5; D is perhaps TRBD1 or TRBD2 (7 bases each). The CDR3 totals 12 residues. V gave up 4 bases and J gave up 9 bases, with 15 bases separating them. Per the germline V gene, CDR1 is DFQATT and CDR2 is SNEGSKA (reference sequence). The CDR3 DNA reads TGCAGTGCTAACAGGGGAGGGGAGTCCCAGTACTAC. As protein: CSANRGGESQYY.

This rearrangement joins TRBV7-9 to TRBJ1-1; D might be TRBD1 (5 bases). Germline V gives CDR1 SEHNR, CDR2 FQNEAQ (reference sequence). Deletions cut 1 base from V and 5 bases from J, with 20 bases between. This CDR3 spans 17 amino acids. As DNA, the CDR3 is TGTGCCAGCAGCTTAGGATCGCGGGGACGAGGTGGAACTGAAGCTTTCTTT. Its protein is CASSLGSRGRGGTEAFF. Full variable domain (rest looked up from reference TRBV7-9 and TRBJ1-1): DTGVSQNPRHKITKRGQNVTFRCDPISEHNRLYWYRQTLGQGPEFLTYFQNEAQLEKSRLLSDRFSAERPKGSFSTLEIQRTEQGDSAMYLCASSLGSRGRGGTEAFFGQGTRLTVV.

Comments on this clonotype: With a much larger clone just one base away, this may be a read error. Likely a read error: the CDR3 ends without its conserved phenylalanine or tryptophan. The chain uses TRBV29-1 and TRBJ1-2, with D possibly being TRBD1 (6 bases). The V and J ends lost 6 bases and 4 bases respectively, with 9 bases between them. The CDR3 spans 11 residues. Germline assignment: CDR1 SQVTM and CDR2 ANQGSEA. CDR3 sequence reads: CSVRQVYGYTL. The CDR3 DNA reads TGCAGCGTCCGACAGGTCTATGGCTACACCCTC.

This clonotype showed up many times. The chain is built from TRBV6-1 and TRBJ2-7; D gene unclear. V lost 6 bases, J lost 0 bases, and 15 bases lay in between. The CDR3 covers 15 residues. Germline lookup yields CDR1 MNHNS and CDR2 SASEGT. The CDR3 DNA is TGTGCCAGCAGACCTACCTCGTTAAGCTCCTACGAGCAGTACTTC. This gives the protein CASRPTSLSSYEQYF.

There are many counts of this clonotype. The chain employs TRBV29-1 and TRBJ2-7, with 7 bases identical to TRBD1. Germline V gives CDR1 SQVTM, CDR2 ANQGSEA. CDR3 length equals 14 residues. With 4 bases clipped from V and 5 bases from J, the junction kept 11 bases outside the gene matches. The CDR3 coding sequence is TGCAGCGTTGGCAGCCGTCAGGGGGTAGACGAGCAGTACTTC. Amino acid sequence: CSVGSRQGVDEQYF.

The sample holds many counts of this clonotype. The chain joins TRBV12-3 or TRBV12-4 to TRBJ1-1; D is undetermined. The CDR3 is made up of 16 amino acids. V lost 3 bases to trimming and J lost 2 bases, with 16 bases between them. DNA for the CDR3: TGTGCCAGCAGTTTTTTCGTGCCCCTCCGAAACACTGAAGCTTTCTTT. Protein sequence: CASSFFVPLRNTEAFF.

Many counts were recorded for this clonotype. The CDR3 spells CASSLVPPRLAGASEQYF. CDR3 coding DNA: TGTGCCAGCAGCTTAGTACCGCCGAGACTAGCGGGGGCAAGTGAGCAGTACTTC. The chain employs TRBV7-2 and TRBJ2-7; 12 bases line up with TRBD2. Germline V lookup: CDR1 SGHTA, CDR2 FQGNSA. The CDR3 has 18 amino acids. Trimming removed 1 base from V and 7 bases from J; junction bases left unmatched: 14.

This clonotype has at least ten counts. The CDR3 protein is CASSYSTASNQPQHF. Written as DNA, the CDR3 is TGTGCCAGCAGTTACTCGACAGCGAGCAATCAGCCCCAGCATTTT. J is TRBJ1-5 and V is TRBV6-5; a weak D match, TRBD1 (5 bases). Germline-derived CDR1 and CDR2 are MNHEY and SVGAGI. The length of the CDR3 is 15 residues. V lost 0 bases and J 1 base, leaving 7 bases between the germline ends.

This clonotype was counted at least ten times. The V and J genes are TRBV6-2 or TRBV6-3 and TRBJ2-4, with D possibly being TRBD1 (6 bases). The CDR3 spans 16 residues. V gave up 0 bases and J gave up 6 bases, with 15 bases separating them. Germline V gene sequence: CDR1 MNHEY, CDR2 SVGEGT. The chain's CDR3 is CASSYSTGVRGNIQYF. The CDR3 DNA follows: TGTGCCAGCAGTTACTCGACGGGCGTCAGGGGAAACATTCAGTACTTC.

This clonotype was observed a few times. The gene calls are TRBV12-3 or TRBV12-4 and TRBJ2-2; D is possibly TRBD1 or TRBD2 (5 bases each). Trimming removed 6 bases from V and 6 bases from J, with 14 bases in between. This CDR3 region has 14 residues. Here the CDR3 DNA reads TGTGCCAGCAGCGTGAGGGGTTTCCCCGGGGAGCTGTTTTTT. Translation: CASSVRGFPGELFF.

This clonotype was counted a few times. A single base separates this from a much larger clone, so it may be a read error. The V call is TRBV7-9, the J call TRBJ1-1; possible D gene TRBD1, 5 bases. CDR1 and CDR2 (germline): SEHNR, FQNEAQ (reference sequence). The CDR3 is 14 amino acids. The CDR3 coding sequence is TGTGCCAGCAGCTTCAGGGAGGGGCGGGCTGAAGCTTGCTTT. Its protein product is CASSFREGRAEACF.

The table lists this clonotype with many counts. The rearrangement joins TRBV12-3 or TRBV12-4 to TRBJ2-7; D might be TRBD1 (6 bases). The CDR3 totals 15 residues. V was shortened by 3 bases and J by 6 bases, with 18 bases between the two germline ends. CDR3 sequence: CASSLAGTRPGEQYF. The CDR3 bases are TGTGCCAGCAGTTTGGCCGGGACACGCCCTGGCGAGCAGTACTTC.

This clonotype was found many times. The rearrangement joins TRBV29-1 to TRBJ1-1, with D possibly being TRBD1 (5 bases). Trimming removed 4 bases from V and 1 base from J, with 13 bases in between. CDR1 is SQVTM and CDR2 is ANQGSEA in the germline V gene. The CDR3 spans 14 residues. CDR3 sequence (DNA): TGCAGCGTTGGAACGGGACCGCCGAACACTGAAGCTTTCTTT. It is translated as CSVGTGPPNTEAFF.